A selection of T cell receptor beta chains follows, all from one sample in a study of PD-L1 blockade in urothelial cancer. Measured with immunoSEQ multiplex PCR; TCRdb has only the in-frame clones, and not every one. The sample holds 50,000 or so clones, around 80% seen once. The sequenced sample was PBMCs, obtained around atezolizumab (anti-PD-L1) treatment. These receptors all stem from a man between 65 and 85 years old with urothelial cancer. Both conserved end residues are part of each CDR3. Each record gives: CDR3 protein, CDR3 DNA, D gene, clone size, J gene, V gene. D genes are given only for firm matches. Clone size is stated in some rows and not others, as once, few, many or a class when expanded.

CDR3: CASSPLAGVYNEQFF
DNA: TGCGCCAGCAGCCCTCTAGCGGGAGTCTACAATGAGCAGTTCTTC
D: TRBD2
size: few
J: TRBJ2-1
V: TRBV5-1

CDR3: CASSYTSGSSYEQYF
DNA: TGTGCCAGCAGCTACACTAGCGGTAGCTCCTACGAGCAGTACTTC
D: TRBD2
size: NA
J: TRBJ2-7
V: TRBV7-3

CDR3: CASSPPAGRYYGYTF
DNA: TGTGCCAGTAGTCCGCCAGCGGGAAGATACTATGGCTACACCTTC
D: NA
size: NA
J: TRBJ1-2
V: TRBV19

CDR3: CSARGGYGYTF
DNA: TGCAGTGCTAGAGGAGGGTATGGCTACACCTTC
D: NA
size: NA
J: TRBJ1-2
V: TRBV20-1

CDR3: CASGGIEGQGNTEAFF
DNA: TGTGCCAGCGGGGGGATCGAGGGACAGGGTAACACTGAAGCTTTCTTT
D: TRBD1
size: NA
J: TRBJ1-1
V: TRBV6-6

CDR3: CASRQGAANTGELFF
DNA: TGCGCCAGCAGACAGGGGGCAGCGAACACCGGGGAGCTGTTTTTT
D: TRBD1
size: NA
J: TRBJ2-2
V: TRBV10-2

CDR3: CAWSRAGGSYNEQFF
DNA: TGTGCCTGGAGTCGAGCGGGAGGCTCCTACAATGAGCAGTTCTTC
D: TRBD2
size: NA
J: TRBJ2-1
V: TRBV30

CDR3: CASSPDRGVNTEAFF
DNA: TGTGCCAGCAGTCCGGACAGGGGGGTGAACACTGAAGCTTTCTTT
D: TRBD1
size: NA
J: TRBJ1-1
V: TRBV6-1

CDR3: CASSLQSRVQPQHF
DNA: TGTGCCAGTAGTTTGCAGTCCCGGGTCCAGCCCCAGCATTTT
D: NA
size: once
J: TRBJ1-5
V: TRBV19

CDR3: CASSPTRGQGSDTQYF
DNA: TGTGCCAGCAGCCCCACGAGGGGACAGGGCTCAGATACGCAGTATTTT
D: TRBD1
size: NA
J: TRBJ2-3
V: TRBV7-9

CDR3: CASTDSSSTDTQYF
DNA: TGTGCCAGCACGGACAGCTCTAGCACAGATACGCAGTATTTT
D: NA
size: NA
J: TRBJ2-3
V: TRBV10-3

CDR3: CASTVTGGANGYTF
DNA: TGTGCCAGTACCGTTACAGGGGGCGCGAATGGCTACACCTTC
D: TRBD1
size: NA
J: TRBJ1-2
V: TRBV19

CDR3: CASSTLTGVGQPQHF
DNA: TGTGCCAGCAGCACCTTGACAGGGGTGGGTCAGCCCCAGCATTTT
D: TRBD1
size: NA
J: TRBJ1-5
V: TRBV5-5

CDR3: CASTTRAGGPNTGELFF
DNA: TGCGCCAGCACCACTCGTGCGGGAGGGCCGAACACCGGGGAGCTGTTTTTT
D: TRBD2
size: NA
J: TRBJ2-2
V: TRBV5-1

CDR3: CASSFGAEGTDTQYF
DNA: TGCGCCAGCAGCTTCGGAGCGGAGGGCACAGATACGCAGTATTTT
D: NA
size: NA
J: TRBJ2-3
V: TRBV5-1

CDR3: CASSRRTGPQETQYF
DNA: TGCGCCAGCAGCAGGAGGACAGGGCCCCAAGAGACCCAGTACTTC
D: TRBD1
size: once
J: TRBJ2-5
V: TRBV5-1

CDR3: CAWSVLGVADEQFF
DNA: TGTGCCTGGAGTGTACTAGGGGTAGCGGATGAGCAGTTCTTC
D: NA
size: few
J: TRBJ2-1
V: TRBV30

CDR3: CASSLVGTDRADEQFF
DNA: TGCGCCAGCAGCTTGGTTGGGACCGACAGGGCCGATGAGCAGTTCTTC
D: TRBD1
size: NA
J: TRBJ2-1
V: TRBV5-1

CDR3: CASRRTGSYEQYF
DNA: TGTGCCAGCAGGCGGACAGGGTCCTACGAGCAGTACTTC
D: TRBD1
size: NA
J: TRBJ2-7
V: TRBV27

CDR3: CASRTPGSNEKLFF
DNA: TGTGCCAGTAGAACCCCAGGATCTAATGAAAAACTGTTTTTT
D: NA
size: NA
J: TRBJ1-4
V: TRBV19

CDR3: CASRARGGNGYTF
DNA: TGTGCCAGCAGAGCCCGAGGGGGAAATGGCTACACCTTC
D: NA
size: NA
J: TRBJ1-2
V: TRBV5-6

CDR3: CASSTDRGSYEQYF
DNA: TGTGCCAGTAGTACGGACAGGGGATCCTACGAGCAGTACTTC
D: TRBD1
size: NA
J: TRBJ2-7
V: TRBV19

CDR3: CASPGRERSIGYTF
DNA: TGTGCCAGCCCGGGGAGGGAACGCTCTATAGGCTACACCTTC
D: NA
size: NA
J: TRBJ1-2
V: TRBV27

CDR3: CASSFDRGNYGYTF
DNA: TGTGCCAGCAGCTTCGACAGGGGTAACTATGGCTACACCTTC
D: TRBD1
size: NA
J: TRBJ1-2
V: TRBV5-4

CDR3: CASRGLGTGLTDTQYF
DNA: TGCGCCAGCAGAGGGCTCGGGACAGGGTTAACAGATACGCAGTATTTT
D: TRBD1
size: NA
J: TRBJ2-3
V: TRBV5-1

CDR3: CASTDTNTGELFF
DNA: TGTGCCAGTACGGACACAAACACCGGGGAGCTGTTTTTT
D: NA
size: few
J: TRBJ2-2
V: TRBV19

CDR3: CASSQDSLAKNIQYF
DNA: TGCGCCAGCAGCCAAGATTCATTAGCCAAAAACATTCAGTACTTC
D: NA
size: NA
J: TRBJ2-4
V: TRBV4-1

CDR3: CASSYAGKLEETQYF
DNA: TGTGCCAGCAGTTACGCGGGGAAATTGGAAGAGACCCAGTACTTC
D: NA
size: NA
J: TRBJ2-5
V: TRBV6-5

CDR3: CASSVVASGPNEQFF
DNA: TGTGCCAGCAGCGTAGTGGCTAGCGGGCCCAATGAGCAGTTCTTC
D: TRBD2
size: NA
J: TRBJ2-1
V: TRBV9

CDR3: CASSHYRGSSYNEQFF
DNA: TGTGCCAGTAGTCACTACAGGGGTAGCTCCTACAATGAGCAGTTCTTC
D: TRBD1
size: once
J: TRBJ2-1
V: TRBV19

CDR3: CASSQVPTGWVTNEKLFF
DNA: TGCGCCAGCAGCCAAGTACCGACAGGGTGGGTAACTAATGAAAAACTGTTTTTT
D: TRBD1
size: NA
J: TRBJ1-4
V: TRBV4-1

CDR3: CASSPPNGGINEQFF
DNA: TGTGCCAGCAGTCCCCCCAATGGGGGGATCAATGAGCAGTTCTTC
D: NA
size: NA
J: TRBJ2-1
V: TRBV28

CDR3: CASSTAGGARDYGYTF
DNA: TGTGCCAGCTCAACTGCAGGGGGCGCCCGGGACTATGGCTACACCTTC
D: TRBD1
size: NA
J: TRBJ1-2
V: TRBV28

CDR3: CASSFSTSALGRPYNEQFF
DNA: TGTGCCAGCAGCTTCTCGACTAGTGCCCTGGGACGTCCCTACAATGAGCAGTTCTTC
D: NA
size: NA
J: TRBJ2-1
V: TRBV9

CDR3: CASSSQGQGQGAFQPQHF
DNA: TGTGCCAGCAGCTCACAAGGCCAAGGACAGGGGGCATTTCAGCCCCAGCATTTT
D: TRBD1
size: NA
J: TRBJ1-5
V: TRBV7-9

CDR3: CAISLGLAGANEQFF
DNA: TGTGCCATCTCCCTGGGGCTAGCGGGAGCCAATGAGCAGTTCTTC
D: TRBD2
size: once
J: TRBJ2-1
V: TRBV10-3

CDR3: CASSETGETQYF
DNA: TGCGCCAGCAGTGAGACAGGGGAGACCCAGTACTTC
D: NA
size: NA
J: TRBJ2-5
V: TRBV10-2

CDR3: CASRRETGARVGTEAFF
DNA: TGTGCCAGCAGGAGGGAGACAGGGGCCCGCGTGGGCACTGAAGCTTTCTTT
D: TRBD1
size: NA
J: TRBJ1-1
V: TRBV2

CDR3: CASSIYGPGTSGRPHTQYF
DNA: TGTGCCAGTAGTATATACGGCCCCGGGACTAGCGGGAGGCCCCATACGCAGTATTTT
D: TRBD2
size: NA
J: TRBJ2-3
V: TRBV19

CDR3: CASSPKAGIGEQYF
DNA: TGTGCCAGCAGTCCTAAAGCGGGAATCGGTGAGCAGTACTTC
D: TRBD2
size: once
J: TRBJ2-7
V: TRBV25-1

CDR3: CASSPYTGELFF
DNA: TGTGCCAGCAGCCCGTACACCGGGGAGCTGTTTTTT
D: NA
size: NA
J: TRBJ2-2
V: TRBV7-9

CDR3: CASSSNPQGSNTGELFF
DNA: TGCGCCAGCAGCTCCAACCCCCAGGGTTCGAACACCGGGGAGCTGTTTTTT
D: NA
size: NA
J: TRBJ2-2
V: TRBV5-1

CDR3: CASSVWGVGETQYF
DNA: TGTGCCAGCAGTGTATGGGGGGTGGGAGAGACCCAGTACTTC
D: NA
size: NA
J: TRBJ2-5
V: TRBV6-1

CDR3: CASSLNGQGIHEQYF
DNA: TGTGCCAGCAGCTTAAATGGACAGGGCATCCACGAGCAGTACTTC
D: TRBD1
size: NA
J: TRBJ2-7
V: TRBV7-2

CDR3: CASSLAASGEAFF
DNA: TGTGCCAGCAGCTTGGCGGCCTCCGGCGAAGCTTTCTTT
D: NA
size: NA
J: TRBJ1-1
V: TRBV11-3

CDR3: CATSELKTSGDQYF
DNA: TGTGCCACTAGTGAACTCAAGACTAGCGGAGATCAGTACTTC
D: TRBD2
size: few
J: TRBJ2-7
V: TRBV19

CDR3: CSARADNEQFF
DNA: TGCAGTGCTAGAGCCGACAATGAGCAGTTCTTC
D: NA
size: NA
J: TRBJ2-1
V: TRBV20-1

CDR3: CASIDGGVINQPQHF
DNA: TGTGCCAGCATCGACGGGGGAGTGATCAATCAGCCCCAGCATTTT
D: NA
size: NA
J: TRBJ1-5
V: TRBV6-1

CDR3: CASSQGMAGADGYTF
DNA: TGTGCCAGCAGTCAAGGCATGGCAGGGGCGGATGGCTACACCTTC
D: NA
size: NA
J: TRBJ1-2
V: TRBV7-2

CDR3: CASSPTGPNSGNTIYF
DNA: TGTGCCAGCTCACCAACTGGGCCGAACTCTGGAAACACCATATATTTT
D: NA
size: NA
J: TRBJ1-3
V: TRBV18

CDR3: CASSNRQVRNPFGYTF
DNA: TGTGCCAGCAGCAATAGACAGGTCAGAAACCCCTTCGGCTACACCTTC
D: NA
size: NA
J: TRBJ1-2
V: TRBV11-2

CDR3: CASSLASGLAGNNEQFF
DNA: TGTGCCAGCAGCTTGGCATCGGGACTAGCGGGAAACAATGAGCAGTTCTTC
D: TRBD2
size: few
J: TRBJ2-1
V: TRBV5-4

CDR3: CSASTSREQYF
DNA: TGCAGTGCCTCTACTAGCCGCGAGCAGTACTTC
D: NA
size: NA
J: TRBJ2-7
V: TRBV20-1

CDR3: CASSGSGTSSYNEQFF
DNA: TGTGCCAGCAGCGGGAGCGGGACTAGCAGTTACAATGAGCAGTTCTTC
D: TRBD2
size: NA
J: TRBJ2-1
V: TRBV5-4

CDR3: CASTPRRGLNTEAFF
DNA: TGTGCCAGTACCCCCCGGAGGGGGCTGAACACTGAAGCTTTCTTT
D: TRBD1
size: many
J: TRBJ1-1
V: TRBV19

CDR3: CAWSGTSGSKYEQYF
DNA: TGTGCCTGGAGTGGGACTAGCGGGAGTAAGTACGAGCAGTACTTC
D: TRBD2
size: NA
J: TRBJ2-7
V: TRBV30

CDR3: CASSVGQGSYNEQFF
DNA: TGCGCCAGCAGCGTGGGACAGGGGTCCTACAATGAGCAGTTCTTC
D: TRBD1
size: NA
J: TRBJ2-1
V: TRBV5-1

CDR3: CASSIDPPAGHTTDTQYF
DNA: TGTGCCAGTAGTATAGATCCCCCAGCGGGCCATACGACAGATACGCAGTATTTT
D: NA
size: once
J: TRBJ2-3
V: TRBV19

CDR3: CAWTQGGYGYTF
DNA: TGTGCCTGGACCCAGGGAGGCTATGGCTACACCTTC
D: NA
size: NA
J: TRBJ1-2
V: TRBV30